This T cell receptor beta chain derives from a study of long-term antiretroviral therapy in people with HIV (dated by TCRdb to between 2022 and 2023). Study-level background: The earliest samples were collected about a decade before the 2015 WHO recommendation for immediate ART, when ART was typically delayed until CD4 counts fell. No cross-contamination during QIAcube processing turned up in test extractions that ran a monoclonal T-cell line alongside about 35 polyclonal samples. Whether ART initiation and durable HIV suppression were associated with changes in peripheral blood TRB repertoire composition and diversity was tested in a retrospective serial study. The cohort contributed 150 to 200 cryopreserved PBMC samples from 30 adults with confirmed HIV infection, collected serially over a mean of around six years (range 1-12). Of the roughly 30 participants with HIV, some 12 were female. On the study overall, not on this receptor specifically: Narrower CDR3 length ranges were observed in HIV repertoires than in controls, and an antigen-experienced repertoire with only a slight naive shift after ART was suggested by the network structure. Because pre-ART samples had limited cell numbers, profiling was done on unsorted PBMC rather than on sorted CD4+ and CD8+ T cells. Because PBMC availability was limited, only the TCR beta chain was sequenced, with no alpha chain pairing. The repertoire was dominated across all time points by expanded TRB clones identified before ART initiation, although this dominance was seen to fluctuate and to decrease in many PLHIV after ART. Starting ART was linked to a significant rise in TRB diversity, yet even after long-term ART the diversity remained significantly lower than in transplant donor controls. Inferences about post-ART repertoire changes are limited because no data were available on ART adherence, viral resistance or therapy changes. Samples dated from 2004 to 2017, and the ART regimens used may be less effective than current ones.

Points on this clone: It has no known antigen specificity. Within one base of it there is no much larger clone, and no base qualities were kept.

Participants were included only if at least one PBMC sample before ART initiation and at least two post-ART samples were available. Treatment was received in the United States of America by all participants with HIV. Before DNA extraction, cryopreserved samples of about 1-10 million PBMC were thawed and washed. At the time of the earliest PBMC sample, participants with HIV were aged between roughly 20 and 60 years. Each participant contributed PBMC samples from 1-4 timepoints before ART initiation and 2-8 timepoints after ART initiation, with a median of 7 samples. Serial HIV viral load, CD4+ T-cell count, ART history and demographic data were obtained for every participant. Genomic DNA was extracted from unsorted PBMC with a Qiagen kit on a QIAcube, processed in batches of 12 samples. The immunoSEQ hsTCRB v3.0 assay was used at survey level resolution to sequence the TRB variable region. The target sequencing depth for TRB was about 40,000-55,000 T-cell genomes per sample. Pooled TRB libraries were sequenced on an Illumina MiSeq with a v3 150-cycle kit. From the authors' description of their analysis: Repertoire analysis was performed in R inside a reproducible Nextflow workflow that covered QC, data transformation and analysis. LymphoSeq2, an R package for exploring AIRR-Seq data, was used to implement the custom analyses. After excluding a few samples that yielded fewer than 5000 total TRB sequences, approximately 180 HIV repertoires remained for analysis. Among the 190 or so HIV repertoires that were kept, around 60 were collected before ART initiation and about 130 were collected after ART initiation. Repertoires were downsampled to 5000 TRB nucleotide sequences, and summary statistics were averaged over 100 downsampling iterations. TRB sequences were retained for analysis only if CDR3 regions of at least seven amino acids were present. Diversity was assessed using a clonality score derived from Shannon entropy and using the Gini coefficient. In the repertoire networks, any two of the top 5000 CDR3 amino acid sequences were connected whenever the two sequences differed by an edit distance of one. For TRB CDR3 amino acid sequences, GLIPH2 was used to predict antigen specificity groups and MHC restriction. To flag known CMV, EBV, HIV or tissue antigen associations, CDR3 amino acid sequences were matched against VDJdb and McPAS-TCR. Pre-ART, post-ART and control groups were compared with Wilcoxon signed-rank tests and Holm-Bonferroni correction. In its TCRdb copy, this immuneACCESS table keeps in-frame sequences only and misses some clones. Where compared with another copy, unresolved V genes explain less than half of these, and the others have no known cause. V and J calls and clone size are given by that table; D and trimming were obtained from the DNA. Here the sample has 20,000 to 25,000 clones; over 80% occur a single time. 8.5% to 10% of the sample is held by the ten biggest clonotypes.

V is cut by 4 bases and J by 2 bases, and the space between the germline ends is 12 bases. Measured from the cysteine to the phenylalanine, the CDR3 is 14 residues long. Kept here is only the CDR3 DNA, which spans 42 bases and is read in frame from base 1. Looking up the germline V gene yields CDR1 LGHNA and CDR2 YNFKEQ. The TCR comes from a woman in her 40s with HIV. The chain joins TRBV4-2 to TRBJ2-7; the D segment might be TRBD1 or TRBD2, since each matches 5 bases. The sequences come from unsorted PBMCs, collected 1.2 years after starting antiretroviral therapy. The DNA sequence is as follows: TGTGCCAGCAGCCGGGGCGGGCTAACCTACGAGCAGTACTTC. This codes for CASSRGGLTYEQYF.